The clone carrying this T cell receptor (beta chain) has just a few counts. Its antigen is unidentified. These data belong to a study of naive and memory T cell subsets. Study-level points and caveats: This RNA-based method may be sensitive to activation-related transcript changes.

V lost 3 bases, J lost 1 base, and 7 bases lay in between. The CDR3 is made up of 13 amino acids. Germline V gene lookup returns CDR1 SGHRS and CDR2 YFSETQ. A UMI-containing oligonucleotide was joined by 3' ligation to the TCR cDNA template. Input was about 1 to 1000 ng of DNase-treated total RNA without cell sorting. Amplification of ligated cDNA took four PCR rounds with SP2 and nested alpha and beta constant primers. TCRdb redid the calling of the 5' RACE reads with MiXCR, one entry per CDR3 protein. This table has 55,000 to 65,000 distinct CDR3 sequences, around 8% appearing once. This chain joins TRBV5-1 and TRBJ1-1; D unclear. The source is a female donor in good health. In DNA form, the CDR3 reads TGCGCCAGCAGCTCGTTGGAGAACACTGAAGCTTTCTTT. It encodes CASSSLENTEAFF.